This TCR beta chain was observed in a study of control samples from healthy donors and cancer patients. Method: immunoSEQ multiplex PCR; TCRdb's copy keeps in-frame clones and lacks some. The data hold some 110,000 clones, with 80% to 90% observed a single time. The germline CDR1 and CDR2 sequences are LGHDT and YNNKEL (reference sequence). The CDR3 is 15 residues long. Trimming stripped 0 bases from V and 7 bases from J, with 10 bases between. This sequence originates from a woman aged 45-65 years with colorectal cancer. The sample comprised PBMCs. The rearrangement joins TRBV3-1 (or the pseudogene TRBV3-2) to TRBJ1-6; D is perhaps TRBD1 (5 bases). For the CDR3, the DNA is TGTGCCAGCAGCCAAGAGGGGACGGGGAATTCACCCCTCCACTTT. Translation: CASSQEGTGNSPLHF.